The source of this T cell receptor beta chain is a study of regulatory T cells in long-lasting Graves disease listed by TCRdb under 2021. In the study overall: Antithyroid drugs had been taken for less than 3 months by newly diagnosed Graves' disease patients. Patients with persistent Graves' disease were compared with patients with newly diagnosed Graves' disease using TCR sequencing and RNA sequencing of peripheral blood. TCR sequencing covered roughly 13 persistent and 20 newly diagnosed Graves' disease patients, some 33 samples in total. The study was registered as a clinical trial and conducted in China.

This clonotype has ten or more counts. Its antigen specificity is not known. The junction departs from germline at one end; a sequencing error may be responsible. According to the study, the label for this sample's time point signals: newly diagnosed GD, antithyroid drugs for less than 3 months. For both TCR sequencing and RNA sequencing, RNA was extracted from PBMCs in TRIzol. The diagnosis of Graves' disease was made according to American Thyroid Association guidelines. Patients were recruited from an endocrinology department in Xi'an, China. Each patient gave 8.5 to 9.5 milliliters of peripheral blood, collected in an EDTA anticoagulant tube. Ficoll Paque Plus density gradient separation was used to isolate PBMCs, and no further T cell sorting was performed. RNA quality was checked with an Agilent 2100 Bioanalyzer and agarose gel, and concentration with a NanoDrop 2000. Findings and caveats that apply to the study as a whole: TRBV28, TRBJ1-2 and TRBJ2-5 were preferentially used in persistent disease, while TRBV20-1 and TRBJ2-1 were favored in newly diagnosed disease. A larger number of public clonotypes was shared among persistent patients (approximately 3,000) than among newly diagnosed patients (around 970). Only the TCR beta chain was sequenced and analyzed. Only peripheral blood was studied, because thyroid tissue, the primary lesion, was inaccessible. The authors acknowledged the small sample size as a limitation that may reduce accuracy. Lower TCR Shannon entropy and fewer highly expanded clones were observed in persistent Graves' disease patients than in newly diagnosed patients, which suggested clonal expansion.

The library was made by multiplex PCR. TCRdb records Illumina HiSeq 4000 as the sequencer. iRepertoire HTBI primers and Arm-PCR amplification of CDR3 regions were used to construct TCR beta libraries. Gel purification was performed on PCR products prior to sequencing. The study's processing was this. A total of around 66 TRBV and 14 TRBJ segments were identified across samples and were used for gene usage analysis of CDR3 amino acid clonotypes. COPE and FqMerger were used to merge filtered high-quality paired reads into contigs. BLAST was used to align contigs to IMGT TRBV, TRBD and TRBJ reference genes, with CDR3 defined following IMGT. Any clonotype with a frequency above 0.1% was counted as a highly expanded clone. Shannon entropy served as the measure of repertoire diversity, while the Gini coefficient captured V-J evenness. A clonotype was considered public if more than one individual shared it. TCRdb reprocessed the public reads (quality trimming at Q25 with fastp, clone calling with MiXCR) and kept in-frame beta chains. Each entry merges the rows of one CDR3 protein and shows their most common DNA and genes. The V and J calls were determined by TCRdb, not by the authors. This sample holds roughly 530,000 distinct CDR3 sequences; 15% to 20% were observed only once. Roughly 25% of the sample goes to the ten largest clones.

The germline V gene provides CDR1 SQVTM and CDR2 ANQGSEA. From the cysteine through the phenylalanine, the CDR3 covers 15 amino acids. Kept here is only the CDR3 DNA, which spans 45 bases and is read in frame from base 1. These data were likewise used in another study, on T cells in Graves' hyperthyroidism and ophthalmopathy. Looking at the second paper: A patient counted as having stable Graves' hyperthyroidism if no progression to ophthalmopathy occurred over 18 months of follow-up. Hyperthyroidism patients were aged 18 to 65 years and newly diagnosed, with disease duration of less than 2 months. Any patient with an uncontrolled infection, another autoimmune disease, pregnancy or lactation was excluded. Diagnoses relied on clinical symptoms, serum thyroxine and TRAb, thyroid ultrasound and orbital computed tomography. The first round of RT-PCR for the TCR CDR3 was performed with the HTBI primer set and the Qiagen OneStep RT-PCR kit. Most expanded thyroid clonotypes (frequency above 0.001) were also found in blood, which suggests that blood repertoires may mirror thyroid immune responses. A 13 V-J signature model separated ophthalmopathy from stable hyperthyroidism, with about 90% sensitivity and around 84% specificity in cross-validation and 80%/75% in testing. In validation, the model predicted progression to ophthalmopathy with approximately 71% sensitivity and around 72% specificity, a median of approximately 6.5 months before onset. To identify TCR V-J signatures that set the groups apart, the researchers used a discovery cohort of about a hundred patients, made up of 40 to 45 with Graves' ophthalmopathy and 55 to 65 with stable Graves' hyperthyroidism. Whether ophthalmopathy could be predicted prospectively was tested in an independent validation cohort made up of 18 to 20 hyperthyroidism patients plus 17 patients who later progressed to ophthalmopathy. The 100 discovery patients were randomly split 7:3 into training and test sets. The study also compared thyroid tissue and blood T-cell repertoires from five or six Graves' hyperthyroidism patients. Once sampling was done, hyperthyroidism patients were given methimazole at a starting dose of 30 mg daily, whereas ophthalmopathy patients were given high-dose intravenous methylprednisolone. Libraries were constructed in a second round of multiplex PCR, after which size selection and purification were performed. Paired-end sequencing of the libraries was performed with 100 bp reads on an Illumina HiSeq2000. SOAPnuke was used to process the raw data, with reads discarded if the reads contained adapters or uncalled bases, had a mean Phred below 15, or lacked an exact constant-primer or identifier match. COPE v1.2.5 was used to merge the high-quality paired reads, and each unique nucleotide sequence was defined as a clonotype. MiTCR v1.1 was used to align the clonotypes against IMGT TRBV, TRBD and TRBJ reference segments. Analysis was restricted to V-J combinations with a frequency above 0.0001, which covered roughly 99% of repertoires. A TCS score was defined as the ratio between F50 (clonal expansion) and ExV (chaos), using BLOSUM62-based TCRdist between CDR3 peptides within each V-J. Welch's t-statistics and random forest reduced roughly 540 V-J features to 13, which were used in a naive Bayes classifier (R e1071). No statistical method was used to fix the sample size in advance, and group allocation was not hidden from the investigators. The paper describes TCR Vbeta CDR3 sequencing of some 130 peripheral blood samples, made up of about 40 ophthalmopathy patients, 70 to 75 hyperthyroidism patients and 17 progressor patients.

The specimen was peripheral blood mononuclear cells (PBMCs), collected at new diagnosis, from a patient treated with antithyroid drugs. The chain couples TRBV29-1 to TRBJ2-3, and TRBD1 aligns with 7 junction nucleotides. The sequence was obtained from a woman aged 35-60 years with Graves disease. Donor details come from another sample of the same person, matched by shared clones. The DNA sequence is given as TGCAGCGTGGAAGAAGGGACAGCTAGCACAGATACGCAGTATTTT. The translation is CSVEEGTASTDTQYF.